This T cell receptor beta chain was observed in a study of T cells in Graves' hyperthyroidism and ophthalmopathy. J was trimmed by 8 bases and V by 1 base; bases with no gene match: 10. CDR1 is SEHNR and CDR2 is FQNEAQ in the germline V gene (reference sequence). CDR3 length equals 17 residues. PBMCs were collected from a roughly 9.7 ml volume of fresh peripheral blood. TCR beta CDR3 sequences were amplified from RNA transcripts. In the first-round RT-PCR of the TCR CDR3, the HTBI primer set was used. TCRdb re-analysed the multiplex PCR reads in MiXCR, keeping a single row per CDR3 protein. The table lists about 640,000 distinct CDR3 sequences, roughly 15% of them singletons, with 12% in the top ten.

The TCR was taken from a woman aged 50 to 60 with Graves' ophthalmopathy. The sequenced sample consisted of blood. This chain links TRBV7-9 with TRBJ2-1; 11 bases line up with TRBD1. CDR3 DNA sequence: TGTGCCAGCAGCTTAGTTTATCGGGACAGGGGGATCGATGAGCAGTTCTTC. Translating gives CASSLVYRDRGIDEQFF.